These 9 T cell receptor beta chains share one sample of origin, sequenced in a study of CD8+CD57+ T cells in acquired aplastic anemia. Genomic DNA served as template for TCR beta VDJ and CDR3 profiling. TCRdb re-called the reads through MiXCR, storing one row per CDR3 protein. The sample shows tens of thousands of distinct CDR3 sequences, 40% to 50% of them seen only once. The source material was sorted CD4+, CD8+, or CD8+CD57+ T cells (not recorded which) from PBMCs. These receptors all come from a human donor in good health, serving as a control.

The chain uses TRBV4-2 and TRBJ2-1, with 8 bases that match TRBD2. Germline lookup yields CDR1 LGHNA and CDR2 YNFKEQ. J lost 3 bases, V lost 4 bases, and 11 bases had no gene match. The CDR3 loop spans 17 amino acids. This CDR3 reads CASSPTGGSGGYNEQFF. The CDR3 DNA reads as TGTGCCAGCAGCCCGACCGGAGGCAGCGGGGGCTACAATGAGCAGTTCTTC.

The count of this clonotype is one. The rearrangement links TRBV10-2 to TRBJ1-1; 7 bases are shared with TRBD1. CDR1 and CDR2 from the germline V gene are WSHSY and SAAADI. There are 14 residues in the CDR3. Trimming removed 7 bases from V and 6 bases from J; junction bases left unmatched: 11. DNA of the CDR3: TGCGCCAGCATGTCGACAGGGTCCTCGGCTGAAGCTTTCTTT. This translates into CASMSTGSSAEAFF.

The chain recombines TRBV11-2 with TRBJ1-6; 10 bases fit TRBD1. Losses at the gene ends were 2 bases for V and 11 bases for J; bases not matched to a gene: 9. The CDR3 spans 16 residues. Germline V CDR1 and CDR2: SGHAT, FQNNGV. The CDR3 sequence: CASSLFEGTGDAPLHF. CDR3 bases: TGTGCCAGCAGCTTATTTGAGGGGACAGGGGATGCACCCCTCCACTTT.

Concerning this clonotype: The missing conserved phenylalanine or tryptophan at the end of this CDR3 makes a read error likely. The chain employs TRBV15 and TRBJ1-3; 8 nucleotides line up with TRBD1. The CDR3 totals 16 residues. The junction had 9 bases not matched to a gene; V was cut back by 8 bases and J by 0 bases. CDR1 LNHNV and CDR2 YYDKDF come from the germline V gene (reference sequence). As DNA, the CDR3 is TGTGCCACCGCCGGGACAGGCGGCGTCTCTGGAAACACCATATATCTT. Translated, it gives CATAGTGGVSGNTIYL.

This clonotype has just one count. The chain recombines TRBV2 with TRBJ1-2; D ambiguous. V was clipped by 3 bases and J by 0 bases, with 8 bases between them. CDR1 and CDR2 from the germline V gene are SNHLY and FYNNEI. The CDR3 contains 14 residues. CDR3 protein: CASSDRFANYGYTF. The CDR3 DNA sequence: TGTGCCAGCAGTGATCGATTCGCTAACTATGGCTACACCTTC.

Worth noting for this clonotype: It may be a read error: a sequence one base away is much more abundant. The CDR3 is CASSAGTASTDTQYF. The CDR3 coding sequence is TGTGCCAGCAGCGCAGGGACAGCTAGCACAGATACGCAGTATTTT. The J gene is TRBJ2-3, the V gene TRBV25-1; 7 bases are a match to TRBD1. CDR3 length: 15 residues. Germline CDR1 MGHDK, CDR2 SYGVNS. The V gene end was trimmed by 6 bases and the J gene end by 0 bases; junction bases not matched to a gene: 6.

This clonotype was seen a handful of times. The CDR3, as DNA: TGTGCCAGCAGTTTAGAAGGGACAGGGGGCGTCTACTATGGCTACACCTTC. Translated, it gives CASSLEGTGGVYYGYTF. This chain links TRBV12-3 or TRBV12-4 with TRBJ1-2, with 12 bases fitting TRBD1. V lost 1 base and J lost 3; bases outside the gene matches: 6. There are 17 residues in the CDR3.

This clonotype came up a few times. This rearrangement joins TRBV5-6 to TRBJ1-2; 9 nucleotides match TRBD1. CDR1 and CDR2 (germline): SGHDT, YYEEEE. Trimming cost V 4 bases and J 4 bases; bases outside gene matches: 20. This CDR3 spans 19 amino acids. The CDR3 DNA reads TGTGCCAGCAGCGAGGAGAACCAGGGACAGGGACCTCACCCCTATGGCTACACCTTC. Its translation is CASSEENQGQGPHPYGYTF.

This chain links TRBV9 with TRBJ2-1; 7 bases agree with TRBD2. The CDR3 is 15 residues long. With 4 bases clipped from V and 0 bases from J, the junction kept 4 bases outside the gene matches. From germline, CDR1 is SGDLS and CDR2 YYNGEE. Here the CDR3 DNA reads TGTGCCAGCAGCTCAAGCGGGGCCTCCTACAATGAGCAGTTCTTC. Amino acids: CASSSSGASYNEQFF.